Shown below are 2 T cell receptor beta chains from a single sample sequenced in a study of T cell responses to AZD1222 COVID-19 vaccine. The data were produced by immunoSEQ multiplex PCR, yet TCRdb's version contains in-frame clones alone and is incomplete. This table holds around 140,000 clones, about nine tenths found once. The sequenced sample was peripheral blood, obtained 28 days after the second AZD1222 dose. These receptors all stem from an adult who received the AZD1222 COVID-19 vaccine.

CDR3 residues: CASSRAGGRSDTQYF. Here the CDR3 DNA reads TGTGCCAGCAGCCGAGCGGGAGGAAGGTCAGATACGCAGTATTTT. This sequence joins TRBV6-2 or TRBV6-3 and TRBJ2-3; 9 nucleotides match TRBD2. CDR3 length: 15 amino acids. V shed 6 bases, J shed 4 bases, and the junction held 8 bases outside the gene matches. Looked up from germline, CDR1 is MNHEY and CDR2 is SVGEGT.

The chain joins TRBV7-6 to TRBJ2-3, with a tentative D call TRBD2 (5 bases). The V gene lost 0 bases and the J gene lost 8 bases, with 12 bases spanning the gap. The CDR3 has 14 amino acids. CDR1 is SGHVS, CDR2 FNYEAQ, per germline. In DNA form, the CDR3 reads TGTGCCAGCAGCTTAGCGCCCCGGGAACCTACGCAGTATTTT. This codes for CASSLAPREPTQYF.